The 3 T cell receptor beta chains given below trace back to one sample, sequenced in a study of blood T cell repertoires in COVID-19. Sequencing used immunoSEQ multiplex PCR; TCRdb keeps in-frame clones, though not all of them. The data show 200,000 to 250,000 clones, about 85% seen once. Sequencing input: PBMCs or T cells enriched from blood (not recorded which). Receptors originate from a woman aged 30 to 39 who had recovered from COVID-19.

The rearrangement links TRBV5-5 to TRBJ1-1; D remains unclear. Trimming removed 0 bases from V and 1 base from J, with 13 bases in between. Germline V gene lookup returns CDR1 SGHKS and CDR2 YYEKEE (reference sequence). This CDR3 contains 16 residues. CDR3 amino acids: CASSLGQVLTNTEAFF. CDR3 DNA sequence: TGTGCCAGCAGCTTGGGCCAAGTCCTAACGAACACTGAAGCTTTCTTT.

This chain joins TRBV9 and TRBJ1-6; the match to TRBD1 covers 7 bases. The V gene end was trimmed by 0 bases and the J gene end by 7 bases; junction bases not matched to a gene: 4. The CDR3 is made up of 15 amino acids. Germline V gives CDR1 SGDLS, CDR2 YYNGEE. The DNA for the CDR3 is TGTGCCAGCAGCGTAGGAGCAGGGGGGAATTCACCCCTCCACTTT. Protein sequence: CASSVGAGGNSPLHF.

This chain connects TRBV12-3 or TRBV12-4 to TRBJ2-7; D not resolved. The CDR3 has 11 amino acids. Trimming cost V 8 bases and J 2 bases, with 7 bases left between them. The CDR3 DNA reads TGTGCCAGCGGCGGAGCCTACGAGCAGTACTTC. It translates to CASGGAYEQYF.